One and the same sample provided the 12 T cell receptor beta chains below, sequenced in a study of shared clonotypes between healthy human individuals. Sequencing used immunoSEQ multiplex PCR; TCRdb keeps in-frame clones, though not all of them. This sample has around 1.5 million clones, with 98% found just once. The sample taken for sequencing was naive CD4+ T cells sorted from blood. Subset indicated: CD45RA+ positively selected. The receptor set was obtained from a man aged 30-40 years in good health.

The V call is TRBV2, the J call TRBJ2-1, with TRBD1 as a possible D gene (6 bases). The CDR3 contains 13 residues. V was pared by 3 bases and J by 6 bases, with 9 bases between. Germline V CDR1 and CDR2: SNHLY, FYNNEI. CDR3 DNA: TGTGCCAGCAGTGATCCAGGGGTCAATGAGCAGTTCTTC. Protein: CASSDPGVNEQFF.

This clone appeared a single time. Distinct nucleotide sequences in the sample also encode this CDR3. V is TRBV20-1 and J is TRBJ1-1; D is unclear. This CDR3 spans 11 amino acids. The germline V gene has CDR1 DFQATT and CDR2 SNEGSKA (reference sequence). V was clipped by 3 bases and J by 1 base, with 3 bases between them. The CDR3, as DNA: TGCAGTGCTAGGTGGAACACTGAAGCTTTCTTT. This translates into CSARWNTEAFF.

The CDR3 protein is CASRSKTGAISCQPQHF. The DNA of the CDR3 is TGTGCCAGCAGGTCCAAGACAGGGGCCATCTCGTGTCAGCCCCAGCATTTT. The rearrangement links TRBV27 to TRBJ1-5, with 8 bases matching TRBD1. The ends lost 6 bases at V and 6 bases at J; junction bases unmatched: 16. The CDR3 is 17 amino acids. The germline V gene encodes CDR1 MNHEY and CDR2 SMNVEV (reference sequence).

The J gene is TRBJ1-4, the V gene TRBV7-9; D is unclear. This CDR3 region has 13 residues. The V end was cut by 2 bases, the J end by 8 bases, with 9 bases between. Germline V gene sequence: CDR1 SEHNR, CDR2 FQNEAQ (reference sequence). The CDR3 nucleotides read TGTGCCAGCAGCTTAAGGGTTAGCGAAAAACTGTTTTTT. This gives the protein CASSLRVSEKLFF.

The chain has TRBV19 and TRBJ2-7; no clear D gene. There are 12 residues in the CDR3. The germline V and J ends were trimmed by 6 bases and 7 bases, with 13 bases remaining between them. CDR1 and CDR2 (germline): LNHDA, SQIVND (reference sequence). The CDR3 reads CASSHLGMEQYF. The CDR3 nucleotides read TGTGCCAGTAGCCACTTAGGGATGGAGCAGTACTTC. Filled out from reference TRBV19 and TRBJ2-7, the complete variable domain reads DGGITQSPKYLFRKEGQNVTLSCEQNLNHDAMYWYRQDPGQGLRLIYYSQIVNDFQKGDIAEGYSVSREKKESFPLTVTSAQKNPTAFYLCASSHLGMEQYFGPGTRLTVT.

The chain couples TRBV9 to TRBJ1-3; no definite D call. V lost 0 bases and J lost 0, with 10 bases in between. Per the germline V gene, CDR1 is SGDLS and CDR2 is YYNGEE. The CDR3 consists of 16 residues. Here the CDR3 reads CASSVAGGGSGNTIYF. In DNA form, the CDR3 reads TGTGCCAGCAGCGTAGCGGGAGGTGGCTCTGGAAACACCATATATTTT.

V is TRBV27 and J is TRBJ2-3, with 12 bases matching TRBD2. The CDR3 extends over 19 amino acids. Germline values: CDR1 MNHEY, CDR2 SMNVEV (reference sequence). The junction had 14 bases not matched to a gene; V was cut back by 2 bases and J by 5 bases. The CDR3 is CASSLGTSGRLPILDTQYF. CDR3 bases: TGTGCCAGCAGTTTAGGAACTAGCGGGAGGCTCCCAATCTTAGATACGCAGTATTTT.

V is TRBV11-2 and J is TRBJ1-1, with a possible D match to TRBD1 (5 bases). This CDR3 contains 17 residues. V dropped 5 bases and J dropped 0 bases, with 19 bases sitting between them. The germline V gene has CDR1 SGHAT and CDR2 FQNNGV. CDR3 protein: CASSQPRTGDLNTEAFF. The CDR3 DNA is TGTGCCAGCAGCCAACCCCGCACGGGGGACCTGAACACTGAAGCTTTCTTT.

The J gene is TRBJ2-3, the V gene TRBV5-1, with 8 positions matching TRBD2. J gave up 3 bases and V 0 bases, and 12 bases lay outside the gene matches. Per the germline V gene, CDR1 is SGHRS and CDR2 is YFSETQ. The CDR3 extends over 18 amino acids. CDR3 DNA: TGCGCCAGCAGCTTGGTTCCCCCATTAGCGGGATATACAGATACGCAGTATTTT. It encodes CASSLVPPLAGYTDTQYF. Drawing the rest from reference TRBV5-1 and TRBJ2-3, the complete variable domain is KAGVTQTPRYLIKTRGQQVTLSCSPISGHRSVSWYQQTPGQGLQFLFEYFSETQRNKGNFPGRFSGRQFSNSRSEMNVSTLELGDSALYLCASSLVPPLAGYTDTQYFGPGTRLTVL.

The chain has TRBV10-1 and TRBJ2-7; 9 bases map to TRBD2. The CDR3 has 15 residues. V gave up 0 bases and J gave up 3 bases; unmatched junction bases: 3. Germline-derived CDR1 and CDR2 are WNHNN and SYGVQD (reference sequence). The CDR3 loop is CASSESGREGYEQYF. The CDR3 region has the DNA TGCGCCAGCAGTGAGTCGGGGCGGGAGGGCTACGAGCAGTACTTC.

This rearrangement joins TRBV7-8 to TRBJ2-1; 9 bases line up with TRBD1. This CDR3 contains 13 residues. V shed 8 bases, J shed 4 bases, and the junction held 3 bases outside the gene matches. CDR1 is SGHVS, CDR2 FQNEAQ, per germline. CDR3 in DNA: TGTGCCAGCCGGGACAGGGTTTACAATGAGCAGTTCTTC. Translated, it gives CASRDRVYNEQFF.

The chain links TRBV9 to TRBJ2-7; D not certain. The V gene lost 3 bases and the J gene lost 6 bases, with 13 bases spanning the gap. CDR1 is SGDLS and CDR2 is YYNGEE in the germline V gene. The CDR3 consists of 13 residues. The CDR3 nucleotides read TGTGCCAGCAGCGGCCAAACTGTCGGCGAGCAGTACTTC. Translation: CASSGQTVGEQYF.